These 23 T cell receptor beta chains were sequenced from one sample in a study of blood T cells in healthy people across ages. Alongside a J-beta primer mix, a sample-barcoded 5' primer served in a second PCR lasting about 6 to 11 cycles. TCRdb re-analysed the 5' RACE reads in MiXCR, keeping a single row per CDR3 protein. Among under 1,000,000 distinct CDR3 sequences listed, about 36% were seen once. Input material: blood. The receptor source for this set is a man aged 18-30 years in good health.

V is TRBV6-2 or TRBV6-3 and J is TRBJ1-5; 8 bases map to TRBD1. The V gene end was trimmed by 2 bases and the J gene end by 2 bases; junction bases not matched to a gene: 2. The CDR3 totals 15 residues. The germline CDR1 and CDR2 sequences are MNHEY and SVGEGT. The chain's CDR3 is CASSYETGGNQPQHF. CDR3 bases: TGTGCCAGCAGTTACGAGACAGGGGGCAATCAGCCCCAGCATTTT.

This clonotype showed up just a few times. J is TRBJ2-3 and V is TRBV7-6; 7 positions agree with TRBD1. V lost 5 bases, J lost 2 bases, and 10 bases stayed unmatched. This CDR3 comprises 16 residues. Germline V CDR1 and CDR2: SGHVS, FNYEAQ. CDR3 nucleotide sequence: TGTGCCAGCAGCCGAAAGGGACAGAGCGACACAGATACGCAGTATTTT. Protein sequence: CASSRKGQSDTDTQYF.

This rearrangement joins TRBV11-1 to TRBJ1-2; 7 bases agree with TRBD1. V lost 5 bases, J lost 8 bases, and 11 bases stayed unmatched. Germline V gene data show CDR1 as SGHAT and CDR2 as FQDESV (reference sequence). The CDR3 runs 14 residues. The CDR3 sequence: CASSATTGIAGYTF. CDR3 coding DNA: TGTGCCAGCAGCGCGACGACAGGGATCGCGGGCTACACCTTC.

The chain's CDR3 is CASSNTGGNEKLFF. Written as DNA, the CDR3 is TGTGCCAGCAGCAATACAGGGGGGAATGAAAAACTGTTTTTT. This rearrangement joins TRBV27 to TRBJ1-4; 8 bases map to TRBD1. The CDR3 extends over 14 amino acids. Germline CDR1 and CDR2: MNHEY and SMNVEV (reference sequence). V was clipped by 6 bases and J by 5 bases; unmatched bases: 5.

Only a few counts were recorded for this clonotype. This sequence joins TRBV5-1 and TRBJ2-3; possibly TRBD2 for D (5 bases). The CDR3 consists of 14 residues. Germline assignment: CDR1 SGHRS and CDR2 YFSETQ. V lost 5 bases to trimming and J lost 0 bases, with 10 bases between them. The CDR3: CASRGVLSTDTQYF. The CDR3 region has the DNA TGCGCCAGCAGGGGAGTCCTGAGCACAGATACGCAGTATTTT.

The chain uses TRBV7-9 and TRBJ2-3; TRBD1 agrees at 8 bases. This CDR3 region has 17 residues. The germline V gene encodes CDR1 SEHNR and CDR2 FQNEAQ (reference sequence). Germline trimming cut 1 base from V and 2 bases from J; bases unmatched to any gene: 8. CDR3: CASSLDVRTGSTDTQYF. The CDR3 DNA is TGTGCCAGCAGCTTAGATGTTAGGACAGGGTCCACAGATACGCAGTATTTT.

The V and J genes are TRBV20-1 and TRBJ1-5; a weak D match, TRBD1 (6 bases). The germline gives CDR1 DFQATT, CDR2 SNEGSKA (reference sequence). CDR3 length: 16 residues. V dropped 0 bases and J dropped 0 bases, with 12 bases sitting between them. The CDR3 region has the DNA TGCAGTGCTAGAGATCCCAGGGACAATAGCAATCAGCCCCAGCATTTT. Protein sequence: CSARDPRDNSNQPQHF.

A few counts support this clonotype. The chain uses TRBV6-5 and TRBJ2-5; either TRBD1 or TRBD2 may fit D (5 bases each). Per the germline V gene, CDR1 is MNHEY and CDR2 is SVGAGI. V was cut by 1 base and J by 2 bases, with 17 bases left in between. The CDR3 spans 17 residues. CDR3 sequence: CASSYFPPGTAQETQYF. Written as DNA, the CDR3 is TGTGCCAGCAGTTACTTCCCCCCAGGGACGGCTCAAGAGACCCAGTACTTC.

This clonotype was seen many times. The chain joins TRBV5-1 to TRBJ2-5; no reliable D call. Germline loops: CDR1 SGHRS, CDR2 YFSETQ. V was pared by 2 bases and J by 2 bases, with 7 bases between. This CDR3 has 13 residues. This CDR3 is CASSLPSQETQYF. The CDR3 DNA reads TGCGCCAGCAGCTTACCCAGTCAAGAGACCCAGTACTTC. Filled out from reference TRBV5-1 and TRBJ2-5, the complete variable domain reads KAGVTQTPRYLIKTRGQQVTLSCSPISGHRSVSWYQQTPGQGLQFLFEYFSETQRNKGNFPGRFSGRQFSNSRSEMNVSTLELGDSALYLCASSLPSQETQYFGPGTRLLVL.

This chain links TRBV5-5 with TRBJ1-5; D may be TRBD1 (5 bases). Deletions cut 5 bases from V and 0 bases from J, with 9 bases between. CDR3 length: 14 residues. CDR1 is SGHKS and CDR2 is YYEKEE in the germline V gene (reference sequence). The CDR3 protein is CASRSGISNQPQHF. The CDR3 coding sequence is TGTGCCAGCAGATCAGGGATTAGCAATCAGCCCCAGCATTTT.

The V and J genes are TRBV6-2 or TRBV6-3 and TRBJ2-1, with no clear D. The CDR3 runs to 16 residues. Germline V gene lookup returns CDR1 MNHEY and CDR2 SVGEGT. Trimming took 6 bases from V and 2 from J, leaving 17 bases between them. DNA of the CDR3: TGTGCCAGCAGCCCAAGGGTAACACCCCCCTACAATGAGCAGTTCTTC. Protein: CASSPRVTPPYNEQFF.

Comment on this clonotype: A much larger clone differs from this one at a single base, so this may be a read error. The genes are TRBV6-2 or TRBV6-3 and TRBJ2-6, with a tentative D call TRBD1 (5 bases). CDR3 length: 16 residues. The germline V gene has CDR1 MNHEY and CDR2 SVGEGT. CDR3 sequence (DNA): TGTGCCAGCAGTTACACCAGGGCCTCTGGGGCCATCGTCCTGACTTTC. This encodes CASSYTRASGAIVLTF.

The table lists this clonotype with a few counts. This chain uses TRBV20-1 with TRBJ1-5; D gene uncertain. V was clipped by 3 bases and J by 0 bases, with 9 bases between them. The CDR3 contains 14 residues. The germline CDR1 and CDR2 sequences are DFQATT and SNEGSKA (reference sequence). The CDR3 loop reads CSASRGPSNQPQHF. The CDR3 nucleotides are TGCAGTGCTAGCCGCGGACCTAGCAATCAGCCCCAGCATTTT.

The gene calls are TRBV3-1 and TRBJ1-5; a weak D match, TRBD1 (5 bases). CDR1 and CDR2 from the germline V gene are LGHDT and YNNKEL (reference sequence). The CDR3 runs 15 residues. V lost 0 bases to trimming and J lost 9 bases, with 15 bases between them. In nucleotides, the CDR3 is TGTGCCAGCAGCCAAGATGGGACCAAAGGAAGGCCCCAGCATTTT. Translation: CASSQDGTKGRPQHF.

This clonotype showed up just a few times. The chain uses TRBV12-3 or TRBV12-4 and TRBJ2-1; 8 bases agree with TRBD1. V was pared by 3 bases and J by 3 bases, with 1 base of the junction left unmatched. The CDR3 length is 14 residues. The chain's CDR3 is CASSLTGVYNEQFF. DNA for the CDR3: TGTGCCAGCAGTTTGACAGGGGTCTACAATGAGCAGTTCTTC.

A remark on this clonotype: This may stem from a read error, because a much larger clone lies one nucleotide away. The CDR3 is CASTPRRSLTDTQYF. The DNA of the CDR3 is TGTGCCAGCACCCCCCGACGGAGCCTCACAGATACGCAGTATTTT. V gene TRBV12-3 or TRBV12-4 combines with J gene TRBJ2-3; D is uncertain. This CDR3 spans 15 amino acids. V gave up 7 bases and J gave up 2 bases, with 16 bases separating them.

This clonotype appeared a single time. The CDR3 sequence: CASTPRGYQPQHF. CDR3 nucleotides: TGTGCCAGCACACCCCGAGGCTATCAGCCCCAGCATTTT. V is TRBV12-3 or TRBV12-4 and J is TRBJ1-5; the D is unclear. CDR3 length: 13 amino acids. The germline V and J ends were trimmed by 7 bases and 5 bases, with 12 bases remaining between them.

This clonotype showed up many times. This chain joins TRBV24-1 and TRBJ2-3; D assignment may be TRBD1 or TRBD2 (6 bases each). CDR3 length: 15 amino acids. CDR1 and CDR2 from the germline V gene are KGHDR and SFDVKD. The CDR3: CAPNPPGAITDTQYF. CDR3 coding DNA: TGTGCACCCAATCCCCCGGGGGCAATCACAGATACGCAGTATTTT.

The chain links TRBV29-1 to TRBJ2-3, with 10 positions matching TRBD2. The trim removed 5 bases at V and 6 bases at J, leaving 11 bases unmatched. The CDR3 runs to 15 residues. The germline CDR1 and CDR2 sequences are SQVTM and ANQGSEA. CDR3 loop: CSVCSGLAGVDTQYF. CDR3 in DNA: TGCAGCGTTTGTTCCGGGCTAGCGGGAGTGGATACGCAGTATTTT.

The genes are TRBV9 and TRBJ2-7, with 10 bases fitting TRBD2. The CDR3 runs 15 residues. V was clipped by 4 bases and J by 3 bases; unmatched bases: 7. Per germline, CDR1 SGDLS and CDR2 YYNGEE. In nucleotides, the CDR3 is TGTGCCAGCAGCCCCTCCGGGACTAGCGACTACGAGCAGTACTTC. Translating it yields CASSPSGTSDYEQYF. Full variable domain (missing parts from reference TRBV9 and TRBJ2-7): DSGVTQTPKHLITATGQRVTLRCSPRSGDLSVYWYQQSLDQGLQFLIQYYNGEERAKGNILERFSAQQFPDLHSELNLSSLELGDSALYFCASSPSGTSDYEQYFGPGTRLTVT.

The V call is TRBV6-5, the J call TRBJ2-4; either TRBD1 or TRBD2 may fit D (5 bases each). Germline CDR1 MNHEY, CDR2 SVGAGI. This CDR3 comprises 14 residues. The germline V and J ends were trimmed by 6 bases and 13 bases, with 22 bases remaining between them. The CDR3 DNA reads as TGTGCCAGCAGGGGGGAGCTGGGATTTGATGAGCAGTACTTC. Amino acid sequence: CASRGELGFDEQYF.

The genes are TRBV25-1 and TRBJ1-2, with unresolved D. Germline V gives CDR1 MGHDK, CDR2 SYGVNS. V was pared by 2 bases and J by 3 bases, with 10 bases between. The CDR3 length is 14 residues. The CDR3 nucleotides are TGTGCCAGCAGTGAAGAAATACCTGACTATGGCTACACCTTC. This codes for CASSEEIPDYGYTF.

In this sample, this clonotype turned up a few times. The chain recombines TRBV7-8 with TRBJ1-1; D is ambiguous. The CDR3 is 15 residues long. Trimming removed 5 bases at V and 6 bases at J, with 19 bases between. CDR1 SGHVS and CDR2 FQNEAQ come from the germline V gene. In DNA, the CDR3 is TGTGCCAGCAGCCTGGGATCCCCGGATGGTCCTGAAGCTTTCTTT. This gives the protein CASSLGSPDGPEAFF.